This record covers a single T cell receptor beta chain. Its cognate antigen has yet to be identified. No quality values exist for individual bases; no much larger clone is one base distant. Graves' hyperthyroidism was defined as stable when no progression to ophthalmopathy occurred over 18 months of follow-up. Hyperthyroidism patients were newly diagnosed, with disease duration under 2 months, and aged 18 to 65 years. The study excluded patients with uncontrolled infections, other autoimmune diseases, pregnancy or lactation. Clinical symptoms, serum thyroxine and TRAb, thyroid ultrasound, and orbital computed tomography formed the basis for the diagnoses. PBMCs were separated from roughly 10 ml of fresh peripheral blood using Ficoll-Paque density gradient centrifugation. Trizol reagent was used to extract total RNA, and RNA quality was then checked on an Agilent 2100 Bioanalyzer. The CDR3 numbers 15 residues from cysteine through phenylalanine. Only CDR3 DNA remains: 45 bases, in frame from the first base. A distance of 17 bases separates the germline ends of V and J, which lose 5 bases and 0 bases respectively. The germline V gene (reference sequence) supplies CDR1 DFQATT and CDR2 SNEGSKA.

The TCR beta CDR3 regions were amplified from the RNA transcripts. A first-round RT-PCR of the TCR CDR3 used the HTBI primer set with the Qiagen OneStep RT-PCR kit. A second multiplex PCR round built the libraries, followed by size selection and purification. Paired-end sequencing of the libraries was performed with 100 bp reads on an Illumina HiSeq2000. Regarding the original processing steps: SOAPnuke was used to process the raw data, removing reads that contained adapters or uncalled bases, had a mean Phred below 15, or lacked an exact match to the constant primer or identifier. High-quality paired reads were merged with COPE v1.2.5, and unique nucleotide sequences were defined as clonotypes. Clonotypes were aligned to IMGT TRBV, TRBD and TRBJ reference segments using MiTCR v1.1. The analysis included only V-J combinations with a frequency above 0.0001, which together covered approximately 99% of the repertoires. A TCS score was defined as the ratio of F50 (clonal expansion) to E x V (chaos), with BLOSUM62-based TCRdist applied between CDR3 peptides within each V-J. Welch's t-statistics and random forest reduced around 550 V-J features to under 15, which were used in a naive Bayes classifier (R e1071). Using fastp at Q25 and MiXCR, TCRdb reprocessed the public reads and kept productive beta chains. Rows with a matching CDR3 protein are joined into one entry that keeps the most common DNA and genes. The V and J calls reflect TCRdb's pipeline rather than the authors' work. The sample table lists fewer than 650,000 distinct CDR3 sequences, 14% of them with a count of one. About 15% of the sample goes to the ten largest clones.

The data stem from a study of T cells in Graves' hyperthyroidism and ophthalmopathy (dated 2019 in TCRdb). A note on the overall study: Peripheral blood was sampled at the time of initial diagnosis, prior to any treatment. A discovery cohort of around 100 patients, roughly 40 with Graves' ophthalmopathy and about 58 with stable Graves' hyperthyroidism, was used to find distinguishing TCR V-J signatures. Prospective prediction of ophthalmopathy was tested in an independent validation cohort of approximately 19 hyperthyroidism patients and 17 patients who later progressed to ophthalmopathy. The 100 discovery patients were randomly split 7:3 into training and test sets. The study also compared thyroid tissue and blood T-cell repertoires from about six Graves' hyperthyroidism patients. Once sampling was done, hyperthyroidism patients were given methimazole at a starting dose of 30 mg daily, whereas ophthalmopathy patients were given high-dose intravenous methylprednisolone. The paper describes TCR Vbeta CDR3 sequencing of more than 120 peripheral blood samples, made up of 43 ophthalmopathy patients, over 70 hyperthyroidism patients and some 17 progressor patients.

What the work shows at the level of the full study, not this receptor alone: A 13 V-J signature model separated ophthalmopathy from stable hyperthyroidism, with approximately 86% sensitivity and 81.08% specificity in cross-validation and 80%/75% in testing. During validation, the model predicted progression to ophthalmopathy a median of approximately 6.5 months ahead of onset, with almost 71% sensitivity and 72.22% specificity. Sample size was not statistically predetermined, and investigators were not blinded to group allocation. Most expanded thyroid clonotypes (frequency above 0.001) were also detected in blood, a finding suggesting that blood repertoires may reflect thyroid immune responses.

Sequencing was done on a sample of blood. The V and J genes are TRBV20-1 and TRBJ2-7; matching of 6 bases hints at TRBD1 as the D gene. The receptor was derived from a woman aged 35 to 49 with Graves' hyperthyroidism. The CDR3 protein: CSAFIRDKFSYEQYF. DNA sequence: TGCAGTGCTTTCATACGGGACAAGTTCTCCTACGAGCAGTACTTC.